The rows below give T cell receptor beta chains drawn from one sample of a study of monozygotic twins with cystic fibrosis. Generated by immunoSEQ multiplex PCR, the TCRdb table keeps only in-frame clones and is missing some. The profile shows 34,000 or so clones, more than 85% of them singletons. The sequenced sample was blood. Every receptor here comes from a girl aged 2 to 10 with cystic fibrosis. Both conserved end residues are part of each CDR3. D genes are given only for firm matches. Expanded clones are given a class, and other clones once, few, many or no size at all.

CDR3 protein | CDR3 DNA | J gene | D gene | clone size | CDR3 length | V gene
CASSSLRVQNTEAFF | TGTGCCAGCAGCTCCCTAAGGGTTCAGAACACTGAAGCTTTCTTT | TRBJ1-1 | - | - | 15 | TRBV13
CATSTQRYAFHEQFF | TGTGCCACCAGCACTCAGCGCTACGCCTTCCATGAGCAGTTCTTC | TRBJ2-1 | - | - | 15 | TRBV15
CASSENHVPGQGVFGYTF | TGTGCCAGCAGTGAAAACCACGTACCCGGACAGGGTGTTTTTGGCTACACCTTC | TRBJ1-2 | TRBD1 | - | 18 | TRBV6-1
CASSVGLAGVTDTQYF | TGTGCCAGCAGCGTAGGGCTAGCGGGAGTTACAGATACGCAGTATTTT | TRBJ2-3 | TRBD2 | - | 16 | TRBV9
CASSTWTDLNTEAFF | TGTGCCAGCAGCACCTGGACAGATTTGAACACTGAAGCTTTCTTT | TRBJ1-1 | - | - | 15 | TRBV5-6
CASSSTGTGKTEAFF | TGTGCCAGCAGCTCTACCGGGACAGGGAAGACTGAAGCTTTCTTT | TRBJ1-1 | TRBD1 | - | 15 | TRBV9
CASSLATGSYEQYF | TGTGCCAGCAGCTTAGCGACAGGGTCCTACGAGCAGTACTTC | TRBJ2-7 | TRBD1 | - | 14 | TRBV7-2
CASNQTGYSNQPQHF | TGTGCCAGCAATCAGACAGGGTATAGCAATCAGCCCCAGCATTTT | TRBJ1-5 | TRBD1 | - | 15 | TRBV5-4
CASSSKRGRILYGYTF | TGTGCCAGCAGCTCCAAACGGGGCCGGATCCTCTATGGCTACACCTTC | TRBJ1-2 | - | - | 16 | TRBV21-1
CASSYSPLRDEQFF | TGTGCCAGCAGTTACTCCCCGCTCCGCGATGAGCAGTTCTTC | TRBJ2-1 | - | - | 14 | TRBV6-6
CASRADRTTGNTIYF | TGTGCCAGCAGGGCGGACAGGACCACTGGAAACACCATATATTTT | TRBJ1-3 | TRBD1 | - | 15 | TRBV2
CSGAPGARGTEAFF | TGCAGCGGTGCCCCCGGGGCCAGGGGAACTGAAGCTTTCTTT | TRBJ1-1 | - | - | 14 | TRBV29-1
CASSLDRVIGELFF | TGTGCCAGCAGCTTAGATCGGGTAATCGGGGAGCTGTTTTTT | TRBJ2-2 | - | - | 14 | TRBV7-9
CASSPQGGLSYEQYF | TGTGCCAGCAGCCCCCAGGGAGGCCTCTCCTACGAGCAGTACTTC | TRBJ2-7 | - | - | 15 | TRBV6-5
CASSFEQVLGTEAFF | TGCGCCAGCAGCTTTGAGCAGGTATTGGGCACTGAAGCTTTCTTT | TRBJ1-1 | - | - | 15 | TRBV5-1
CASSFPPGGKLFF | TGTGCCAGCAGTTTTCCCCCAGGCGGAAAACTGTTTTTT | TRBJ1-4 | - | - | 13 | TRBV28
CSVEGTYNEQFF | TGCAGCGTTGAAGGGACCTACAATGAGCAGTTCTTC | TRBJ2-1 | - | - | 12 | TRBV29-1
CASSLDLYGYTF | TGTGCCAGCAGCTTAGACCTCTATGGCTACACCTTC | TRBJ1-2 | - | - | 12 | TRBV11-2
CASSNTIAGVIIGVNGEQFF | TGTGCCAGCAGCAATACCATAGCGGGAGTAATCATAGGGGTTAACGGGGAGCAGTTCTTC | TRBJ2-1 | TRBD2 | - | 20 | TRBV5-4
CASSIDPTEILHSNTEAFF | TGTGCCAGTAGTATAGATCCGACAGAGATACTCCATTCGAACACTGAAGCTTTCTTT | TRBJ1-1 | - | - | 19 | TRBV19
CASSLAQGYEQYF | TGTGCCAGCAGCTTAGCGCAAGGGTACGAGCAGTACTTC | TRBJ2-7 | - | - | 13 | TRBV7-7
CASSLASIGGEKLFF | TGTGCCAGCAGCTTAGCTTCAATCGGAGGTGAAAAACTGTTTTTT | TRBJ1-4 | - | - | 15 | TRBV11-2
CASQDRVSTEAFF | TGTGCCAGTCAGGACAGGGTGAGCACTGAAGCTTTCTTT | TRBJ1-1 | TRBD1 | - | 13 | TRBV6-6
CASSYGIAGGYATQYF | TGTGCCAGCAGTTACGGGATAGCGGGGGGGTACGCGACCCAGTACTTC | TRBJ2-5 | TRBD2 | - | 16 | TRBV6-5
CASSSGLQETQYF | TGCGCCAGCAGCAGCGGGCTCCAAGAGACCCAGTACTTC | TRBJ2-5 | - | - | 13 | TRBV5-1
CASSQDATALSNQPQHF | TGTGCCAGCAGCCAAGACGCGACAGCTTTGAGCAATCAGCCCCAGCATTTT | TRBJ1-5 | - | - | 17 | TRBV4-2
CASFTGSSYNEQFF | TGTGCCAGCTTCACAGGGAGCTCCTACAATGAGCAGTTCTTC | TRBJ2-1 | - | - | 14 | TRBV27
CASSPGLAVGEQYF | TGTGCCAGCAGTCCGGGACTAGCGGTGGGGGAGCAGTACTTC | TRBJ2-7 | TRBD2 | once | 14 | TRBV27
CASSVVGAGYNEQFF | TGTGCCAGCAGCGTAGTAGGGGCGGGCTACAATGAGCAGTTCTTC | TRBJ2-1 | - | - | 15 | TRBV9
CASSQNVGLVTEAFF | TGCGCCAGCAGCCAAAATGTGGGCCTAGTCACTGAAGCTTTCTTT | TRBJ1-1 | - | - | 15 | TRBV4-3
CASSSIGQGSYEQYF | TGCGCCAGCAGCTCAATTGGACAGGGGTCCTACGAGCAGTACTTC | TRBJ2-7 | TRBD1 | - | 15 | TRBV5-1
CASSPRTSGTDTQYF | TGTGCCAGTAGTCCCCGGACTAGCGGCACAGATACGCAGTATTTT | TRBJ2-3 | TRBD2 | - | 15 | TRBV19
CASSGGQGPSYEQYF | TGTGCCAGTAGCGGGGGGCAGGGGCCTTCCTACGAGCAGTACTTC | TRBJ2-7 | - | - | 15 | TRBV19
CASSQGTVSNQPQHF | TGTGCCAGTAGTCAGGGGACAGTTAGCAATCAGCCCCAGCATTTT | TRBJ1-5 | TRBD1 | few | 15 | TRBV19
CASSQLTRGLTDTQYF | TGTGCCAGCAGTCAACTTACTCGGGGTCTTACAGATACGCAGTATTTT | TRBJ2-3 | - | - | 16 | TRBV25-1
CASSALGTLSPHEQYF | TGTGCCAGCAGTGCCCTTGGGACACTCTCGCCTCACGAGCAGTACTTC | TRBJ2-7 | - | - | 16 | TRBV27
CASSLAGAAFF | TGTGCCAGCAGTTTAGCAGGGGCAGCTTTCTTT | TRBJ1-1 | - | - | 11 | TRBV28
CASSPLRRNEQFF | TGTGCCAGCAGCCCACTGAGGCGTAATGAGCAGTTCTTC | TRBJ2-1 | - | - | 13 | TRBV7-9